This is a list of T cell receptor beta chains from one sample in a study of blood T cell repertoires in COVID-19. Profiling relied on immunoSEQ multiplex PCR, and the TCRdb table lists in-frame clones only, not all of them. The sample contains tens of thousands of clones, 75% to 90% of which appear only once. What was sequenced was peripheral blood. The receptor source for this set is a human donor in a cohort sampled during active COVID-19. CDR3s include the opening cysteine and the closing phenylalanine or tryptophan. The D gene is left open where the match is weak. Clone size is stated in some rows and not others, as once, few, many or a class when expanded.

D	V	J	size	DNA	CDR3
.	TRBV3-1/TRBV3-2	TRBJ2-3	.	TGTGCCAGCAGCCTCGGGACTAGCACAGATACGCAGTATTTT	CASSLGTSTDTQYF
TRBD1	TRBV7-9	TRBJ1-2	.	TGTGCCAGCAGCTTAGGGGCGGGACAGGGAGCTAACTATGGCTACACCTTC	CASSLGAGQGANYGYTF
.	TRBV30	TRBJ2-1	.	TGTGCCTGGAGTCAGGGTACGGACTACAATGAGCAGTTCTTC	CAWSQGTDYNEQFF
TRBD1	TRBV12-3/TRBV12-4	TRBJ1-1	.	TGTGCCAGCAGCCCAGGGGGCGACACTGAAGCTTTCTTT	CASSPGGDTEAFF
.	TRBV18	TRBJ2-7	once	TGTGCCAGCTCACCACCCGGCGGCTACGAGCAGTACTTC	CASSPPGGYEQYF
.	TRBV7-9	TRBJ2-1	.	TGTGCCAGCAGCCCCGGCTCCTACAATGAGCAGTTCTTC	CASSPGSYNEQFF
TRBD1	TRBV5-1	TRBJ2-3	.	TGCGCCAGCAGCGGCGGGACAGGGGTGAGGACAGATACGCAGTATTTT	CASSGGTGVRTDTQYF
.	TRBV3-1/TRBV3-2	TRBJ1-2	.	TGTGCCAGCAGCCAAGGTCAGGGGTTTGAGAGAAACTATGGCTACACCTTC	CASSQGQGFERNYGYTF
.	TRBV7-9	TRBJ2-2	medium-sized	TGTGCCAGTATATACGGGGTGAACACCGGGGAGCTGTTTTTT	CASIYGVNTGELFF
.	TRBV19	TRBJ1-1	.	TGTGCCAGTAGTATAGGACAGTCGAACACTGAAGCTTTCTTT	CASSIGQSNTEAFF
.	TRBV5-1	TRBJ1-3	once	TGCGCCAGCAGCAGAGACCCGGCAGGGCCTTCCTCTGGAAACACCATATATTTT	CASSRDPAGPSSGNTIYF
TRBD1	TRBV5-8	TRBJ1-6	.	TGTGCCAGCAGCTCTCGCATTCGAGGACAGGAAAATTCACCCCTCCACTTT	CASSSRIRGQENSPLHF
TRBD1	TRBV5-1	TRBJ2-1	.	TGCGCCAGCAGCTCGAGTATGGGACAGGGCTCCTACAATGAGCAGTTCTTC	CASSSSMGQGSYNEQFF
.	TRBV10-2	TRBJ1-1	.	TGCGCCAGCAGGAAGGGGGGGCCTAGGAACACTGAAGCTTTCTTT	CASRKGGPRNTEAFF
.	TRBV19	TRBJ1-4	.	TGTGCCAGTAGTATTGCGGGCAGAGTAGCAACTAATGAAAAACTGTTTTTT	CASSIAGRVATNEKLFF
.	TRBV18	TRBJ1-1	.	TGTGCCAGCTATACAGGGAACACTGAAGCTTTCTTT	CASYTGNTEAFF
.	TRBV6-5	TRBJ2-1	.	TGTGCCAGCAGGCTCATACTAGCCGACAATGAGCAGTTCTTC	CASRLILADNEQFF
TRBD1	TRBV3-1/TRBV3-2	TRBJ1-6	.	TGTGCCAGCAGCCAAGGGGGACAGGGATATTCACCCCTCCACTTT	CASSQGGQGYSPLHF
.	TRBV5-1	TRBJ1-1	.	TGCGCCAGCAGCCAGACAATGAACACTGAAGCTTTCTTT	CASSQTMNTEAFF